This TCR beta chain was identified in a study of cytomegalovirus exposure and HLA in healthy donors. General observations from the study: Reports indicated that the classifier achieved high specificity and sensitivity in diagnosing cytomegalovirus status. Most TCR sequences showed up rarely, but some public TCRs showed up in many donors. The tendency of first-cohort TCR clusters to co-occur in the 120 validation repertoires was the finding of a later analysis.

Here immunoSEQ multiplex PCR was the method, and the copy in TCRdb shows in-frame clones only, minus some. The sample carries 250,000 to 350,000 clones, 86% recorded once. This CDR3 is 15 amino acids long. V lost 3 bases to trimming and J lost 6 bases; unmatched junction nucleotides: 8. CDR1 and CDR2 (germline): SGHTA, FQGNSA. In the case of this clone: Its antigen is unknown.

From the approximately 120-subject validation cohort, which was separate from the roughly 620-subject first cohort, the donors were drawn. The clonotype was recovered from a woman between 18 and 29 years old in good health and CMV-seronegative. J is TRBJ2-7 and V is TRBV7-2; 10 bases agree with TRBD2. Sequenced input: PBMCs. CDR3 sequence (DNA): TGTGCCAGCAGCTTCCTAGCGGGAGTACGGGGCGAGCAGTACTTC. It codes for CASSFLAGVRGEQYF.